The present T cell receptor beta chain was sequenced within a study of shared clonotypes between healthy human individuals. Naive CD8 cells, CD45RO-negative and positively selected for CCR7, excluded terminally differentiated effector memory CD45RA+ cells. The count of this clone is one. The target antigen is unknown. The limits of the CDR3 on the DNA are not certain, so only TCRdb's listed CDR3 is given. An approximately 200 ng quantity of DNA, 30,000 to 35,000 T cell genomes, went into the sorted-subset replicate PCRs. The protocol was immunoSEQ multiplex PCR, while the TCRdb copy is restricted to in-frame clones and leaves out a portion. Among roughly 2,000,000 clones listed, approximately 94% were seen once. The CDR3 has 15 amino acids, counting both end residues. Per the germline V gene, CDR1 is MNHEY and CDR2 is SMNVEV (reference sequence). Study-level results: Among donors, clonotype sharing was expected to be affected by sequencing depth. Rarefaction revealed incomplete sorted-subset sequencing despite large depth. In general, naive subsets displayed greater estimated richness than memory subsets did.

The clonotype comes from a man aged 18 to 29 in good health. V is TRBV27 and J is TRBJ1-4. The sequenced sample consisted of naive CD8+ T cells sorted from blood. This CDR3 is CASILGGAINEKLFF.